These T cell receptor beta chains were read from a single sample in a study of cytomegalovirus exposure and HLA in healthy donors. Using immunoSEQ multiplex PCR, the repertoire was profiled, and TCRdb retains in-frame clones only, with some absent. The sample consists of 140,000 to 150,000 clones, approximately 70% of them appearing once. The sequencing input was PBMCs. These receptors originate from a woman younger than 35 in good health and CMV-seronegative. Both conserved end residues are part of each CDR3. D genes are given only for firm matches. A clone size is listed for some rows: how often the clone was seen (once, few, many), or a class if it is expanded.

J gene: TRBJ2-5
V gene: TRBV5-1
clone size: .
D gene: .
CDR3 protein: CASSLGSRIGETQYF
CDR3 DNA: TGCGCCAGCAGCTTGGGGAGTCGGATCGGGGAGACCCAGTACTTC

J gene: TRBJ1-4
V gene: TRBV18
clone size: .
D gene: TRBD1
CDR3 protein: CASSPGTGAPLSTNEKLFF
CDR3 DNA: TGTGCCAGCTCACCAGGGACAGGGGCACCGCTTTCAACTAATGAAAAACTGTTTTTT

J gene: TRBJ2-3
V gene: TRBV10-3
clone size: .
D gene: TRBD2
CDR3 protein: CAISESWGGVTWRTDTQYF
CDR3 DNA: TGTGCCATCAGTGAGTCTTGGGGGGGGGTGACTTGGAGGACAGATACGCAGTATTTT

J gene: TRBJ2-5
V gene: TRBV4-1
clone size: .
D gene: TRBD2
CDR3 protein: CASSQLAGGHGTQYF
CDR3 DNA: TGCGCCAGCAGCCAGTTAGCGGGGGGGCACGGGACCCAGTACTTC

J gene: TRBJ2-3
V gene: TRBV7-9
clone size: .
D gene: .
CDR3 protein: CASSLARWDTQYF
CDR3 DNA: TGTGCCAGCAGCTTAGCGCGGTGGGATACGCAGTATTTT

J gene: TRBJ1-1
V gene: TRBV6-1
clone size: few
D gene: TRBD1
CDR3 protein: CASGQGYTEAFF
CDR3 DNA: TGTGCCAGTGGACAGGGGTACACTGAAGCTTTCTTT

J gene: TRBJ2-5
V gene: TRBV27
clone size: few
D gene: .
CDR3 protein: CASRPLRGAGLETQYF
CDR3 DNA: TGTGCCAGCCGACCGCTCAGGGGGGCAGGTTTGGAGACCCAGTACTTC

J gene: TRBJ1-2
V gene: TRBV6-6
clone size: .
D gene: .
CDR3 protein: CASSHYRSINYGYTF
CDR3 DNA: TGTGCCAGCAGTCACTACAGGTCCATAAACTATGGCTACACCTTC

J gene: TRBJ1-5
V gene: TRBV4-2
clone size: .
D gene: TRBD1
CDR3 protein: CTSSQAQGSTQPQHF
CDR3 DNA: TGTACCAGCAGCCAAGCACAGGGGTCGACTCAGCCCCAGCATTTT

J gene: TRBJ2-3
V gene: TRBV5-3
clone size: once
D gene: TRBD1
CDR3 protein: CARRRIWDRVNTDTQYF
CDR3 DNA: TGTGCCAGAAGAAGGATATGGGACAGAGTAAACACAGATACGCAGTATTTT

J gene: TRBJ1-1
V gene: TRBV30
clone size: .
D gene: .
CDR3 protein: CAWSDDPGRGEAFF
CDR3 DNA: TGTGCCTGGAGTGATGACCCAGGACGGGGTGAAGCTTTCTTT

J gene: TRBJ1-5
V gene: TRBV27
clone size: .
D gene: TRBD1
CDR3 protein: CASKGTGGNQPQHF
CDR3 DNA: TGTGCCAGCAAAGGGACAGGGGGTAATCAGCCCCAGCATTTT

J gene: TRBJ1-1
V gene: TRBV27
clone size: once
D gene: TRBD1
CDR3 protein: CASSLTDREVPEAFF
CDR3 DNA: TGTGCCAGCAGTTTGACTGACAGGGAAGTCCCTGAAGCTTTCTTT

J gene: TRBJ1-4
V gene: TRBV28
clone size: few
D gene: .
CDR3 protein: CASSLRGRVEKLFF
CDR3 DNA: TGTGCCAGCAGTTTACGCGGGAGGGTTGAAAAACTGTTTTTT

J gene: TRBJ2-4
V gene: TRBV30
clone size: .
D gene: .
CDR3 protein: CAWSVAPNGNIQYF
CDR3 DNA: TGTGCCTGGAGTGTAGCGCCAAACGGGAACATTCAGTACTTC

J gene: TRBJ2-2
V gene: TRBV27
clone size: .
D gene: TRBD2
CDR3 protein: CASMRTSGGESTGELFF
CDR3 DNA: TGTGCCAGCATGCGGACTAGCGGGGGGGAAAGCACCGGGGAGCTGTTTTTT

J gene: TRBJ2-3
V gene: TRBV20-1
clone size: few
D gene: .
CDR3 protein: CSAYNTDTQYF
CDR3 DNA: TGCAGCGCTTACAACACAGATACGCAGTATTTT

J gene: TRBJ2-3
V gene: TRBV27
clone size: few
D gene: TRBD2
CDR3 protein: CASSPLAGGSTDTQYF
CDR3 DNA: TGTGCCAGCAGTCCGCTAGCGGGGGGTAGCACAGATACGCAGTATTTT

J gene: TRBJ2-3
V gene: TRBV5-1
clone size: once
D gene: TRBD2
CDR3 protein: CASSLALGLAGGRSTDTQYF
CDR3 DNA: TGCGCCAGCAGCTTGGCCTTAGGACTAGCGGGAGGACGAAGCACAGATACGCAGTATTTT

J gene: TRBJ1-3
V gene: TRBV5-4
clone size: .
D gene: .
CDR3 protein: CASSLGKGYSGNTIYF
CDR3 DNA: TGTGCCAGCAGCTTGGGAAAGGGGTACTCTGGAAACACCATATATTTT